The rows below give T cell receptor beta chains drawn from one sample of a study of early T cells in non-severe SARS-CoV-2 infection. TCRdb passed the 5' RACE reads through MiXCR, listing each CDR3 protein once. The table includes 35,000 to 50,000 distinct CDR3 sequences, approximately 7.1% detected once. The sequenced sample consisted of whole blood. These receptors originate from an adult who was a healthcare worker with PCR-confirmed SARS-CoV-2 infection or an uninfected control (not recorded which). CDR3s include the opening cysteine and the closing phenylalanine or tryptophan. The order of the fields is V gene, J gene, clone size, D gene, CDR3 DNA, CDR3 protein. D genes are given only for firm matches. Expanded clones get a size class; other rows say once, few or many, or leave the size out.

v_call: TRBV20-1
j_call: TRBJ2-3
clone_size: NA
d_call: TRBD2
cdr3_nt: TGCAGTGCCCTCCAACCCCGCGGGGGGGCAGGGGATACGCAGTATTTT
cdr3_aa: CSALQPRGGAGDTQYF

v_call: TRBV5-6
j_call: TRBJ2-4
clone_size: few
d_call: NA
cdr3_nt: TGTGCCAGCAGCCCCCCTTTCTGGGCCAACATTCAGTACTTC
cdr3_aa: CASSPPFWANIQYF

v_call: TRBV6-2/TRBV6-3
j_call: TRBJ2-1
clone_size: many
d_call: NA
cdr3_nt: TGTGCCAGCAGTTACATGTCGGGGTCGGGGGGCGATGAGCAGTTCTTC
cdr3_aa: CASSYMSGSGGDEQFF

v_call: TRBV2
j_call: TRBJ1-5
clone_size: many
d_call: NA
cdr3_nt: TGTGCCAGCAGTTTAGAACCCCGGCAGCCCCAGCATTTT
cdr3_aa: CASSLEPRQPQHF

v_call: TRBV10-3
j_call: TRBJ2-7
clone_size: many
d_call: NA
cdr3_nt: TGTGCCATCAGTGACGGGACGAGAGAGCAGTACTTC
cdr3_aa: CAISDGTREQYF

v_call: TRBV6-6
j_call: TRBJ2-6
clone_size: many
d_call: NA
cdr3_nt: TGTGCCAGCAGTTACTCGATGGGGGGCGGGGCCAACGTCCTGACTTTC
cdr3_aa: CASSYSMGGGANVLTF

v_call: TRBV5-1
j_call: TRBJ2-3
clone_size: few
d_call: NA
cdr3_nt: TGCGCCAGCAAGGAGACGGCAGATACGCAGTATTTT
cdr3_aa: CASKETADTQYF

v_call: TRBV20-1
j_call: TRBJ2-7
clone_size: many
d_call: TRBD2
cdr3_nt: TGCAGTGCTAGCCCCTCGACTAGCGGGGACCTCTACGAGCAGTACTTC
cdr3_aa: CSASPSTSGDLYEQYF

v_call: TRBV9
j_call: TRBJ2-1
clone_size: many
d_call: TRBD2
cdr3_nt: TGTGCCAGCAGCGAGGATCCGGGACTAGCGGGAGCGGGCTCCTACAATGAGCAGTTCTTC
cdr3_aa: CASSEDPGLAGAGSYNEQFF

v_call: TRBV15
j_call: TRBJ2-6
clone_size: many
d_call: TRBD1
cdr3_nt: TGTGCCACCAGCAAGGGACAGCACTCTGGGGCCAACGTCCTGACTTTC
cdr3_aa: CATSKGQHSGANVLTF

v_call: TRBV7-9
j_call: TRBJ1-2
clone_size: many
d_call: NA
cdr3_nt: TGTGCCAGCAGCACTGACAGAATTTATGGCTACACCTTC
cdr3_aa: CASSTDRIYGYTF

v_call: TRBV14
j_call: TRBJ2-5
clone_size: many
d_call: TRBD2
cdr3_nt: TGTGCCAGCAGCCAACTACGGGCGGGGGGAAGTCGAGAGACCCAGTACTTC
cdr3_aa: CASSQLRAGGSRETQYF

v_call: TRBV13
j_call: TRBJ2-5
clone_size: many
d_call: NA
cdr3_nt: TGTGCCAGCAGCTTATATGGCAACAACCAAGAGACCCAGTACTTC
cdr3_aa: CASSLYGNNQETQYF

v_call: TRBV7-8
j_call: TRBJ1-5
clone_size: few
d_call: NA
cdr3_nt: TGTGCCAGCAGCTTAGAGGGAAATAATCAGCCCCAGCATTTT
cdr3_aa: CASSLEGNNQPQHF

v_call: TRBV5-1
j_call: TRBJ1-2
clone_size: NA
d_call: NA
cdr3_nt: TGCGCCAGCAGCTTGGCAGACTTGGACTATGGCTACACCTTC
cdr3_aa: CASSLADLDYGYTF

v_call: TRBV7-9
j_call: TRBJ2-5
clone_size: many
d_call: NA
cdr3_nt: TGTGCCAGCAGCTTAGACAACTGGCAAGAGACCCAGTACTTC
cdr3_aa: CASSLDNWQETQYF

v_call: TRBV12-3/TRBV12-4
j_call: TRBJ1-4
clone_size: few
d_call: TRBD1
cdr3_nt: TGTGCCAGCAGTCCCGGGACAGGCCGGAATGAAAAACTGTTTTTT
cdr3_aa: CASSPGTGRNEKLFF

v_call: TRBV6-1
j_call: TRBJ1-2
clone_size: medium-sized
d_call: NA
cdr3_nt: TGTGCCAGCATCGGAAGCAGGGATACTAACTATGGCTACACCTTC
cdr3_aa: CASIGSRDTNYGYTF